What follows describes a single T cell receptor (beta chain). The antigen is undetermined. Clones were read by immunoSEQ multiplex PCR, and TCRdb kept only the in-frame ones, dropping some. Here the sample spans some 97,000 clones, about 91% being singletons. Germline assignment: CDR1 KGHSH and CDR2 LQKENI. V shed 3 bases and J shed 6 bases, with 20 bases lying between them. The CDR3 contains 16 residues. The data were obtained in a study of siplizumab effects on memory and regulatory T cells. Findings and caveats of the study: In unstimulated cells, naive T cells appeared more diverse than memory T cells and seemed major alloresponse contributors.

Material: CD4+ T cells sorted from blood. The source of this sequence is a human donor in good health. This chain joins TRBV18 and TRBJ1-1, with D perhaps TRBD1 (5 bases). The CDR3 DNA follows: TGTGCCAGCTCACCGCGGCTTGGGGCCAGCGACGCTGAAGCTTTCTTT. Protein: CASSPRLGASDAEAFF. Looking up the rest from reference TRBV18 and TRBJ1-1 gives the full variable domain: NAGVMQNPRHLVRRRGQEARLRCSPMKGHSHVYWYRQLPEEGLKFMVYLQKENIIDESGMPKERFSAEFPKEGPSILRIQQVVRGDSAAYFCASSPRLGASDAEAFFGQGTRLTVV.